The rows below give T cell receptor beta chains drawn from one sample of a study of blood T cell repertoires in COVID-19. Sequencing used immunoSEQ multiplex PCR; TCRdb keeps in-frame clones, though not all of them. The table has about 120,000 clones, 70% to 85% seen once; the top ten hold around 0.9%. The sequencing input was peripheral blood. The receptors were gathered from a human donor with acute or convalescent COVID-19. The donor label of this sample is uncertain. Each CDR3 is given without its conserved first and last residue. The order of the fields is CDR3 length, J gene, V gene, clone size, CDR3 protein. The listing skips clone size in some rows; elsewhere it reads once, few, many or a size class.

11 TRBJ1-5 TRBV5-1 - ASSLSGGQPQH
11 TRBJ1-4 TRBV18 once ASSTVLNEKLF
10 TRBJ2-4 TRBV9 - ASSGRGNIQY
12 TRBJ2-1 TRBV5-4 - ASSLPGPWDEQF
14 TRBJ2-2 TRBV5-1 - ASSLEGATNTGELF
11 TRBJ2-5 TRBV5-1 - ASSMTGQETQY
11 TRBJ1-2 TRBV6-5 - ASRQGNDYGYT
13 TRBJ2-3 TRBV7-2 few ASSLGLRGTDTQY
12 TRBJ1-5 TRBV5-1 many ASSPQGTGQPQH
9 TRBJ1-5 TRBV7-5 - VRGLGQPQH
12 TRBJ1-1 TRBV5-1 - ASSSGTGGTEAF
13 TRBJ1-2 TRBV28 - ASRGRDSRSYGYT
13 TRBJ1-6 TRBV13 - ASSLGDRNNSPLH
11 TRBJ2-7 TRBV3-1/TRBV3-2 medium-sized ASSQDRGNEQY
14 TRBJ1-1 TRBV7-9 few ASSLKGDRLNTEAF
14 TRBJ2-1 TRBV18 - ASSPRLAGGWNEQF
13 TRBJ2-5 TRBV5-8 - ASSLGQGERETQY
12 TRBJ1-1 TRBV3-1/TRBV3-2 - ASSHIARGSEAF
12 TRBJ1-5 TRBV7-9 - ASSLGRVNQPQH
15 TRBJ2-1 TRBV27 - ASSRRVLAGDYNEQF
14 TRBJ1-2 TRBV5-1 - ASSKGVERGVDGYT
11 TRBJ1-1 TRBV7-8 - ASSLNWDSEAF
12 TRBJ1-5 TRBV2 - ASSERDRGQPQH
13 TRBJ1-2 TRBV11-2 - ASSLSTGALYGYT
9 TRBJ1-1 TRBV12-5 - ASAVNTEAF
14 TRBJ1-2 TRBV19 - ASRPLRQGTNYGYT
13 TRBJ1-5 TRBV2 - ASRGQGARNQPQH
11 TRBJ2-1 TRBV5-1 - ASSLQGAGEQF
12 TRBJ2-1 TRBV2 few ASSVGAGTDKQF
13 TRBJ1-1 TRBV7-2 - ASSLEAGRGTEAF
11 TRBJ2-2 TRBV20-1 once SASSGTTGELF
11 TRBJ1-2 TRBV13 - ASSLGRSAGYT
14 TRBJ1-5 TRBV2 - ASKSETGVKNQPQH
11 TRBJ1-2 TRBV29-1 once SVADRRGGGYT
14 TRBJ2-5 TRBV2 - ASSELLAGGEETQY
14 TRBJ1-2 TRBV6-6 - ATTSGRRGYDYGYT
11 TRBJ1-3 TRBV19 few ASRQGTGNTIY
14 TRBJ1-3 TRBV5-1 - ASSLETPRTGNTIY
14 TRBJ2-3 TRBV5-4 - ASSLGTGGSTDTQY
13 TRBJ1-5 TRBV2 - ASTETGGAGQPQH
13 TRBJ1-2 TRBV6-5 few ASTSGGWALGGYT
15 TRBJ1-2 TRBV3-1/TRBV3-2 - ASSQEAWAHRGYGYT
13 TRBJ2-5 TRBV5-1 - ASSHGVGYQETQY
13 TRBJ2-4 TRBV7-2 - ASSTSLAGPGIQY
12 TRBJ2-6 TRBV30 - AWSVQGGANVLT
13 TRBJ1-2 TRBV6-5 - ASSLDRGLGYGYT
13 TRBJ2-3 TRBV5-5 - ASSLGVAVTDTQY
13 TRBJ2-3 TRBV7-6 few ASSLGDISTDTQY
13 TRBJ1-2 TRBV10-1 - ASVLSGISNYGYT
13 TRBJ2-5 TRBV7-8 - ASSPRRQVKETQY
12 TRBJ2-6 TRBV30 - AWSSGGAANVLT
17 TRBJ1-5 TRBV5-6 - ASSLRRTGGEYSNQPQH
14 TRBJ2-3 TRBV11-2 many ASIPQGGVSTDTQY
12 TRBJ1-5 TRBV21-1 - ASSQCREVQPQH
11 TRBJ1-4 TRBV7-6 - ASSDRVNEKLF